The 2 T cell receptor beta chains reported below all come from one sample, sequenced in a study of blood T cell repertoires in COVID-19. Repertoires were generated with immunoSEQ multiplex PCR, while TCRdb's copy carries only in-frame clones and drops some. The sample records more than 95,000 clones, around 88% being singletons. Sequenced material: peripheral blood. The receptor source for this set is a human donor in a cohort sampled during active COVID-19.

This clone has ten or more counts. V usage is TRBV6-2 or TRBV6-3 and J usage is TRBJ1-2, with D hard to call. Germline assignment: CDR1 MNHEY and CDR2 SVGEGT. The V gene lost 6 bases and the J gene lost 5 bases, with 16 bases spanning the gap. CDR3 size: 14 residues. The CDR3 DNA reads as TGTGCCAGCAGCAACGGGGAGCCCCGGTATGGCTACACCTTC. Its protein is CASSNGEPRYGYTF.

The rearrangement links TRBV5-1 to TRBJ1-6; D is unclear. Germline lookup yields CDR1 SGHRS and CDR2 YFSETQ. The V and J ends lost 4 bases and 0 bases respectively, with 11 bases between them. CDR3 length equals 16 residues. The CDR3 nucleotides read TGCGCCAGCAGCCGACGGGAAAGCTCCTATAATTCACCCCTCCACTTT. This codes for CASSRRESSYNSPLHF.